These 21 T cell receptor beta chains share one sample of origin, sequenced in a study of beta chain features in type 1 diabetes. The whole isolated RNA underwent reverse transcription, so sequencing captured expressed TCRB transcripts. TCRdb's table, derived via immunoSEQ multiplex PCR, lists solely in-frame clones and lacks some. The data show hundreds of thousands of clones, more than 11% seen once. The sample comprised naive CD4+ T cells from blood. The receptors derive from a young man in good health.

For the CDR3, the DNA is TGTGCCAGCCCAGACCTCTATTTTGAGCAGTTCTTC. Protein sequence: CASPDLYFEQFF. The V call is TRBV7-9, the J call TRBJ2-1, with no clear D. Trimming took 8 bases from V and 9 from J, leaving 14 bases between them. There are 12 residues in the CDR3. The germline V gene has CDR1 SEHNR and CDR2 FQNEAQ (reference sequence).

This clone was detected only a few times. The chain joins TRBV29-1 to TRBJ1-1, with a weak D call TRBD1 (5 bases). V was cut by 7 bases and J by 4 bases, with 22 bases left in between. The CDR3 sequence is 15 residues long. CDR1 is SQVTM, CDR2 ANQGSEA, per germline. The CDR3 DNA reads as TGCAGCGGTGGGCAACTCGCAATGGGGGGCACTGAAGCTTTCTTT. This encodes CSGGQLAMGGTEAFF.

V is TRBV4-3 and J is TRBJ1-2; no clear D gene. Trimming stripped 1 base from V and 5 bases from J, with 11 bases between. The germline V gene has CDR1 LGHNA and CDR2 YSLEER. The CDR3 contains 14 residues. The CDR3 sequence: CASSQVVGPYGYTF. The CDR3 nucleotides read TGCGCCAGCAGCCAAGTAGTCGGCCCATATGGCTACACCTTC.

The chain is built from TRBV7-2 and TRBJ1-2, with 7 bases identical to TRBD1. Germline V gene lookup returns CDR1 SGHTA and CDR2 FQGNSA. CDR3 length: 13 amino acids. Trimming removed 5 bases from V and 3 bases from J; junction bases left unmatched: 3. This CDR3 reads CASSGGTDYGYTF. The CDR3 region has the DNA TGTGCCAGCAGCGGCGGGACAGACTATGGCTACACCTTC.

A few counts support this clone. This chain links TRBV14 with TRBJ2-4, with D perhaps matching TRBD1 (6 bases). Per the germline V gene, CDR1 is SGHDN and CDR2 is FVKESK. Trimming stripped 0 bases from V and 4 bases from J, with 16 bases between. The CDR3 covers 17 residues. The CDR3 DNA reads TGTGCCAGCAGCCAAGATCTCGACCAGGGGCGGAAAAACATTCAGTACTTC. Amino acid sequence: CASSQDLDQGRKNIQYF.

This clone occurred a few times. V gene TRBV30 combines with J gene TRBJ2-2; D gene ambiguous. From germline, CDR1 is GTSNPN and CDR2 SVGIG (reference sequence). The ends were cut back, 4 bases at V and 7 bases at J, with 7 bases in the middle. The CDR3 totals 11 residues. The CDR3 protein is CAWTSRGELFF. The CDR3 DNA sequence: TGTGCCTGGACTAGTCGCGGGGAGCTGTTTTTT.

The chain carries TRBV6-5 and TRBJ2-3; D is perhaps TRBD1 (5 bases). Germline CDR1 is MNHEY and CDR2 is SVGAGI. CDR3 length: 14 residues. V was shortened by 4 bases and J by 0 bases, with 8 bases between the two germline ends. The CDR3 loop is CASSSTGSTDTQYF. The DNA of the CDR3 is TGTGCCAGCAGTTCCACAGGCAGCACAGATACGCAGTATTTT.

The chain is built from TRBV7-9 and TRBJ2-5, with D perhaps matching TRBD2 (6 bases). Germline CDR1 SEHNR, CDR2 FQNEAQ (reference sequence). This CDR3 is 13 amino acids long. Trimming removed 5 bases at V and 3 bases at J, with 10 bases between. Written as DNA, the CDR3 is TGTGCCAGCAGCCGCGGACTAAAAGAGACCCAGTACTTC. It codes for CASSRGLKETQYF.

CDR3 amino acids: CASSYSRGAAYEQYF. The CDR3 DNA reads TGTGCCAGCAGTTACTCTCGGGGGGCCGCCTACGAGCAGTACTTC. The chain couples TRBV6-5 to TRBJ2-7; the D gene is possibly TRBD2 (7 bases). Between the trimmed V and J ends, which lost 0 bases and 2 bases, there was a span of 11 bases. Germline values: CDR1 MNHEY, CDR2 SVGAGI. The CDR3 contains 15 residues.

The chain is built from TRBV15 and TRBJ2-5, with D possibly matching TRBD2 (5 bases). CDR3 length: 13 residues. Germline CDR1 and CDR2: LNHNV and YYDKDF (reference sequence). Trimming removed 0 bases from V and 5 bases from J, with 7 bases in between. The DNA for the CDR3 is TGTGCCACCAGCAGAGATTCTAGCGAGACCCAGTACTTC. Its protein is CATSRDSSETQYF.

This clone was observed a handful of times. The V call is TRBV30, the J call TRBJ2-1, with D perhaps TRBD2 (5 bases). In germline, CDR1 is GTSNPN, CDR2 SVGIG (reference sequence). The CDR3 is 16 amino acids. Trimming took 2 bases from V and 0 from J, leaving 14 bases between them. The CDR3, as DNA: TGTGCCTGGAGTATAAGCGGAACCTCCTCCTACAATGAGCAGTTCTTC. Translation: CAWSISGTSSYNEQFF.

In its sample, this clone was seen a few times. V and J are TRBV9 and TRBJ2-1, with 10 bases lining up with TRBD2. Germline assignment: CDR1 SGDLS and CDR2 YYNGEE. The CDR3 runs 14 residues. The V gene end was trimmed by 5 bases and the J gene end by 11 bases; junction bases not matched to a gene: 10. This CDR3 reads CASSESGRENQQFF. The CDR3, as DNA: TGTGCCAGCAGTGAAAGCGGGAGGGAAAATCAGCAGTTCTTC.

The V gene is TRBV11-2, the J gene TRBJ2-2; D ambiguous. This CDR3 has 15 amino acids. Germline CDR1 is SGHAT and CDR2 is FQNNGV. V lost 0 bases and J 7 bases, leaving 12 bases between the germline ends. DNA for the CDR3: TGTGCCAGCAGCTTAGACATCACGTTCAGCGGGGAGCTGTTTTTT. Its protein is CASSLDITFSGELFF.

This chain connects TRBV7-9 to TRBJ2-7; TRBD2 matches 14 bases. The junction had 7 bases not matched to a gene; V was cut back by 5 bases and J by 4 bases. From germline, CDR1 is SEHNR and CDR2 FQNEAQ (reference sequence). The CDR3 loop spans 16 amino acids. The CDR3 spells CASSAGLAGEVYEQYV. CDR3 in DNA: TGTGCCAGCAGCGCGGGACTAGCGGGAGAAGTGTACGAGCAGTACGTC.

This clone was seen repeatedly, ten times or more. The chain carries TRBV14 and TRBJ1-1; unclear D gene. The CDR3 length is 12 residues. V was pared by 6 bases and J by 11 bases, with 16 bases between. CDR1 and CDR2 from the germline V gene are SGHDN and FVKESK. CDR3 nucleotides: TGTGCCAGCAGTCCGACACCCTCCAGGGCTTTCTTT. Translating gives CASSPTPSRAFF.

V gene TRBV4-3 combines with J gene TRBJ1-5; D gene uncertain. V was trimmed by 0 bases and J by 5 bases, leaving 8 bases between them. The germline V gene has CDR1 LGHNA and CDR2 YSLEER. This CDR3 contains 14 residues. CDR3 in DNA: TGCGCCAGCAGCCAAGATTATGGGGATCAGCCCCAGCATTTT. Translating gives CASSQDYGDQPQHF.

This clone was seen more than once but under ten times. CDR3 bases: TGCAGCGTTGGGCCTAGCGGGGGCCCCAGGGAGACCCAGTACTTC. This sequence encodes CSVGPSGGPRETQYF. The chain combines TRBV29-1 with TRBJ2-5; TRBD2 matches at 10 bases. Per germline, CDR1 SQVTM and CDR2 ANQGSEA. V dropped 4 bases and J dropped 5; count of bases not matched to a gene: 10. CDR3 size: 15 residues. Supplemented by reference TRBV29-1 and TRBJ2-5, the full variable domain reads SAVISQKPSRDICQRGTSLTIQCQVDSQVTMMFWYRQQPGQSLTLIATANQGSEATYESGFVIDKFPISRPNLTFSTLTVSNMSPEDSSIYLCSVGPSGGPRETQYFGPGTRLLVL.

The chain is built from TRBV5-4 and TRBJ2-5; the D gene is possibly TRBD1 (6 bases). Germline assignment: CDR1 SGHNT and CDR2 YYREEE (reference sequence). This CDR3 has 14 amino acids. Deletions cut 1 base from V and 3 bases from J, with 10 bases between. The CDR3: CASSLTGSEETQYF. The CDR3 coding sequence is TGTGCCAGCAGCTTGACAGGGTCGGAAGAGACCCAGTACTTC.

Regarding this clone: The germline gene is not matched at one end of the junction; a read error may be the cause. V gene TRBV9 combines with J gene TRBJ2-7, with a tentative D call TRBD2 (6 bases). The CDR3 extends over 16 amino acids. Germline values: CDR1 SGDLS, CDR2 YYNGEE. The CDR3 here is CASSGPSLAVSFEQYF. The CDR3 DNA is TGTGCCAGCAGCGGTCCCTCTTTAGCGGTGTCCTTCGAGCAGTACTTC.

The chain recombines TRBV7-2 with TRBJ2-7; the D gene is possibly TRBD2 (5 bases). CDR3 size: 13 residues. Germline assignment: CDR1 SGHTA and CDR2 FQGNSA. V was cut by 2 bases and J by 4 bases, with 9 bases left in between. In DNA form, the CDR3 reads TGTGCCAGCAGCTTAACTCGGAGGTACGAGCAGTACGTC. This codes for CASSLTRRYEQYV.

V usage is TRBV18 and J usage is TRBJ2-3; TRBD1 matches at 9 bases. Per the germline V gene, CDR1 is KGHSH and CDR2 is LQKENI. The V gene end was trimmed by 0 bases and the J gene end by 4 bases; junction bases not matched to a gene: 8. The CDR3 is 17 residues long. In DNA, the CDR3 is TGTGCCAGCTCACCACCGCGGACAGGGGTTGACGCAGATACGCAGTATTTT. Translating gives CASSPPRTGVDADTQYF.